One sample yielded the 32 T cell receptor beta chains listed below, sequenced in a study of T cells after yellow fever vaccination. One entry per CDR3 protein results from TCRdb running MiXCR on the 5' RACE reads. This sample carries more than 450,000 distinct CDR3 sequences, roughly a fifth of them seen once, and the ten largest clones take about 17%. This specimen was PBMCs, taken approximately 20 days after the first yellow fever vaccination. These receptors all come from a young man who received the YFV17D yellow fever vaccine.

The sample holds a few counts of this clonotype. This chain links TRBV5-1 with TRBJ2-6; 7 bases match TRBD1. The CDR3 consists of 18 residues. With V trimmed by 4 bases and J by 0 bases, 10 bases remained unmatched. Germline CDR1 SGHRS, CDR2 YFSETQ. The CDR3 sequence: CASSPSGTVFSGANVLTF. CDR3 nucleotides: TGCGCCAGCAGCCCTTCCGGGACAGTTTTCTCTGGGGCCAACGTCCTGACTTTC.

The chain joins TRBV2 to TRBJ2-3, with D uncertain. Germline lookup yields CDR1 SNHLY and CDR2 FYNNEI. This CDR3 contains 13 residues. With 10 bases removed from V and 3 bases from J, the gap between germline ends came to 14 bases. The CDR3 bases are TGTGCCAACCCCCACCCGAGGACAGATACGCAGTATTTT. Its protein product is CANPHPRTDTQYF.

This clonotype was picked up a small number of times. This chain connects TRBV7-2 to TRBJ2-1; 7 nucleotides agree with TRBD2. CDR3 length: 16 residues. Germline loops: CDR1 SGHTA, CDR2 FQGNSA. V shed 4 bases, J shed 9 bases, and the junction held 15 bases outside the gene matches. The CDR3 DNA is TGTGCCAGCAGCTGGGGGGGTACTAGCCTCTCTGGTGAGCAGTTCTTC. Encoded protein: CASSWGGTSLSGEQFF.

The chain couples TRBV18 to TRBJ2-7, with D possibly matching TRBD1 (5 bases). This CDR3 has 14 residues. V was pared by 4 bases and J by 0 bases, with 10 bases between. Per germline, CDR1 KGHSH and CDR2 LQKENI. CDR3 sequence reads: CASSRTKSSYEQYV. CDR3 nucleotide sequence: TGTGCCAGCTCACGGACAAAGAGCTCCTACGAGCAGTACGTC.

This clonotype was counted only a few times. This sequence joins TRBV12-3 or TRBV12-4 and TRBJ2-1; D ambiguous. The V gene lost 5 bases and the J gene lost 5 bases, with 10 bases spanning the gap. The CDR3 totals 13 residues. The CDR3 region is CASSRMRNNEQFF. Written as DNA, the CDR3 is TGTGCCAGCAGTCGAATGAGGAACAATGAGCAGTTCTTC.

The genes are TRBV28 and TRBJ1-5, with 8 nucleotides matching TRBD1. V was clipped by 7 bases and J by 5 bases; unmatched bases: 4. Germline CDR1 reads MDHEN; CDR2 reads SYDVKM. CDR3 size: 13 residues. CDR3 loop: CASMDRAYQPQHF. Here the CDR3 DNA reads TGTGCCAGCATGGACAGGGCTTATCAGCCCCAGCATTTT.

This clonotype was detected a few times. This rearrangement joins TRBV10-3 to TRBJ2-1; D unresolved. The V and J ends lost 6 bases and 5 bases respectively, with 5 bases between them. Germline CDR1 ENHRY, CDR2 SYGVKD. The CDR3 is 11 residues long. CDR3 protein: CAIREDNEQFF. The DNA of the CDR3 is TGTGCCATCAGAGAGGACAATGAGCAGTTCTTC.

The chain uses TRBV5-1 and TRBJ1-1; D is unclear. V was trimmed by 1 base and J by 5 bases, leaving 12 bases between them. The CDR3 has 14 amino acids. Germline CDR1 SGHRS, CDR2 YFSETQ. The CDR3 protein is CASSLWGRETEAFF. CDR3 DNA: TGCGCCAGCAGCTTGTGGGGTAGGGAAACTGAAGCTTTCTTT.

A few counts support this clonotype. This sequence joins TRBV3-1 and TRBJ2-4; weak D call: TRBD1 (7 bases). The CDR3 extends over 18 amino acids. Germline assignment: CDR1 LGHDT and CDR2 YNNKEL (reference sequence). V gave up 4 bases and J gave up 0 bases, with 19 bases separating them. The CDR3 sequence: CASSPPPQGGLAKNIQYF. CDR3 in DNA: TGTGCCAGCAGCCCGCCCCCTCAGGGGGGTTTAGCCAAAAACATTCAGTACTTC.

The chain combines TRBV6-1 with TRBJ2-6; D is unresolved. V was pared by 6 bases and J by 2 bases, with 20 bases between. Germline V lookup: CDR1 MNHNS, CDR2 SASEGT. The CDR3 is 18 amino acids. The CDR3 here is CASSRIRPDITGANVLTF. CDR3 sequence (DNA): TGTGCCAGCAGCCGGATTCGACCCGATATTACTGGGGCCAACGTCCTGACTTTC.

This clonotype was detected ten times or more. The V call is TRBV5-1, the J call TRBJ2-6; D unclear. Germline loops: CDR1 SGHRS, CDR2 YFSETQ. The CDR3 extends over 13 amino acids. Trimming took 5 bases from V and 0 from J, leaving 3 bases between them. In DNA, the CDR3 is TGCGCCAGCAGGAACTCTGGGGCCAACGTCCTGACTTTC. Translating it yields CASRNSGANVLTF.

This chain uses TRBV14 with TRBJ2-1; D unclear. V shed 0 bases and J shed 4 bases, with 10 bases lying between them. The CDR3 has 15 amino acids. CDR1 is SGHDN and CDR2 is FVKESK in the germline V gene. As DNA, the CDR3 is TGTGCCAGCAGCCAAGATAAGGGCTGGTACAATGAGCAGTTCTTC. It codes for CASSQDKGWYNEQFF.

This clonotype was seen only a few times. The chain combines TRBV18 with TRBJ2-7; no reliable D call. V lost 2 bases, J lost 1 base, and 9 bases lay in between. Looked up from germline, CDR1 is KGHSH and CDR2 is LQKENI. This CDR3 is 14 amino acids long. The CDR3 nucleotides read TGTGCCAGCTCACCATGGCAGGATTCCTACGAGCAGTACTTC. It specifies CASSPWQDSYEQYF.

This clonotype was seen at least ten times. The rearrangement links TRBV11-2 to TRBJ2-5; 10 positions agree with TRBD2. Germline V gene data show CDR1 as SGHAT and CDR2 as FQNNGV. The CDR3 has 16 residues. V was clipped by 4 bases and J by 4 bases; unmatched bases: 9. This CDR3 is CASSSLSGGAGETQYF. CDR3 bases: TGTGCCAGCAGCTCCCTCAGCGGGGGGGCGGGAGAGACCCAGTACTTC.

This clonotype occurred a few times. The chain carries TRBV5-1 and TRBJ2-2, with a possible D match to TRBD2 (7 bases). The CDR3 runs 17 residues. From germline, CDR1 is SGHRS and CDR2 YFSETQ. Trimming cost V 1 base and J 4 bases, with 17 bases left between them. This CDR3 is CASSLRGGTKVTGELFF. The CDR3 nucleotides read TGCGCCAGCAGCTTGCGCGGGGGCACGAAGGTCACCGGGGAGCTGTTTTTT.

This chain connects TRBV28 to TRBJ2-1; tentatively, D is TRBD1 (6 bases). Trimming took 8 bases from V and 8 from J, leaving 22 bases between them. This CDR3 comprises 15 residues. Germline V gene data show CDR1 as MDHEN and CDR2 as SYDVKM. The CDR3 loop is CASLGPRTGSDEQFF. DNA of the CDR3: TGTGCCAGCCTGGGGCCCCGAACAGGGAGTGATGAGCAGTTCTTC.

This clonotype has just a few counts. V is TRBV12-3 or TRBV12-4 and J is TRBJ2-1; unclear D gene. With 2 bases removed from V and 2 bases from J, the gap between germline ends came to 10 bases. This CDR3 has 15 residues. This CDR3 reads CASSLSATTYNEQFF. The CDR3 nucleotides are TGTGCCAGCAGTTTATCCGCTACCACCTACAATGAGCAGTTCTTC.

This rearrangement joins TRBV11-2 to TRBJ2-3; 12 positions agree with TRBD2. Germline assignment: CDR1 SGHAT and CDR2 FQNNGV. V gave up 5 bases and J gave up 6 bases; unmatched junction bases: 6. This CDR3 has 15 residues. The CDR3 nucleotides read TGTGCCAGCAGCCTCGGACTAGCGGGGTTTGATACGCAGTATTTT. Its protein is CASSLGLAGFDTQYF. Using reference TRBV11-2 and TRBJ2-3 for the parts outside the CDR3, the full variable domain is EAGVAQSPRYKIIEKRQSVAFWCNPISGHATLYWYQQILGQGPKLLIQFQNNGVVDDSQLPKDRFSAERLKGVDSTLKIQPAKLEDSAVYLCASSLGLAGFDTQYFGPGTRLTVL.

For the CDR3, the DNA is TGTGCCAGCAGCTTCGGTTCAGGGGAGCAGTACTTC. Its protein product is CASSFGSGEQYF. The chain is built from TRBV5-6 and TRBJ2-7; the D gene is possibly TRBD1 (5 bases). Trimming left V 2 bases short and J 7 bases short, with 10 bases between. Germline CDR1 reads SGHDT; CDR2 reads YYEEEE. The CDR3 has 12 residues.

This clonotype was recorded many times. CDR3 in DNA: TGTGCCAGCAGCTGGACGGGAAACACTGAAGCTTTCTTT. Translated: CASSWTGNTEAFF. J is TRBJ1-1 and V is TRBV3-1; D unclear. The CDR3 spans 13 residues. V was pared by 5 bases and J by 2 bases, with 9 bases between. Germline CDR1 and CDR2: LGHDT and YNNKEL (reference sequence).

CDR3 in amino acids: CASREDRTEAFF. CDR3 sequence (DNA): TGCGCCAGCAGGGAGGACAGGACCGAAGCTTTCTTT. The J gene is TRBJ1-1, the V gene TRBV5-1; 7 bases agree with TRBD1. J was trimmed by 8 bases and V by 5 bases; bases with no gene match: 6. Germline V gives CDR1 SGHRS, CDR2 YFSETQ. This CDR3 region has 12 residues.

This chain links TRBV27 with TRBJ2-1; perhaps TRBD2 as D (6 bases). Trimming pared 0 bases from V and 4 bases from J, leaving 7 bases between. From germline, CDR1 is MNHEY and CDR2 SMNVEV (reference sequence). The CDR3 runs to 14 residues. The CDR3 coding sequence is TGTGCCAGCAGTTTATCAGGGACTTACAATGAGCAGTTCTTC. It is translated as CASSLSGTYNEQFF.

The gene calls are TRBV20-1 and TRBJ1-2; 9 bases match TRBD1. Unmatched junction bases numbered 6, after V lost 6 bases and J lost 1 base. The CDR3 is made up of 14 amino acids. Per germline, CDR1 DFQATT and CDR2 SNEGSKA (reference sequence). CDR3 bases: TGCAGTGCCAAAAGACAGGGGGTTAACTATGGCTACACCTTC. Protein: CSAKRQGVNYGYTF.

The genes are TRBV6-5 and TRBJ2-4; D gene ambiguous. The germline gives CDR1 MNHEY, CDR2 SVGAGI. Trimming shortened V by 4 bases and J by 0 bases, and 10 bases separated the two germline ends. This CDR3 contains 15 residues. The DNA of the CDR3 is TGTGCCAGCAGTTCATCAGCGATAGCCAAAAACATTCAGTACTTC. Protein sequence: CASSSSAIAKNIQYF.

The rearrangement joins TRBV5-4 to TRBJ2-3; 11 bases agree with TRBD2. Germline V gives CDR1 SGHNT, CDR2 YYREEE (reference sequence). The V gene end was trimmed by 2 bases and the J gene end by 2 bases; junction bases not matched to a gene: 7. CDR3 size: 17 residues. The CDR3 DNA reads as TGTGCCAGCAGCTTTTTCCTAGCGGGGGGCTCCACAGATACGCAGTATTTT. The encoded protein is CASSFFLAGGSTDTQYF.

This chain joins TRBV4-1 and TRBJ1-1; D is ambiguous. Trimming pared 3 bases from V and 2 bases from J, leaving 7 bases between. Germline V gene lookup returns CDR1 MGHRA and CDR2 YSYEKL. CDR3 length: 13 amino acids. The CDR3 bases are TGCGCCAGCAGCCACTTACTTAACACTGAAGCTTTCTTT. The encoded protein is CASSHLLNTEAFF.

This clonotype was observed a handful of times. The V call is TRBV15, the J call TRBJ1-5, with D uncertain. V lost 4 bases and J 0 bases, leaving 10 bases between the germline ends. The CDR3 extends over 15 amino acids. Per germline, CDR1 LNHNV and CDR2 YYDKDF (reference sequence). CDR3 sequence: CATSTETLSNQPQHF. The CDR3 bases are TGTGCCACCAGCACAGAGACACTTAGCAATCAGCCCCAGCATTTT.

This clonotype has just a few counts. CDR3 residues: CASSLGVQYQETQYF. The CDR3 nucleotides are TGCGCCAGCAGCTTGGGAGTACAATACCAAGAGACCCAGTACTTC. J is TRBJ2-5 and V is TRBV5-1, with D unclear. Germline lookup yields CDR1 SGHRS and CDR2 YFSETQ. The CDR3 is 15 amino acids. The V gene lost 0 bases and the J gene lost 0 bases, with 9 bases spanning the gap.

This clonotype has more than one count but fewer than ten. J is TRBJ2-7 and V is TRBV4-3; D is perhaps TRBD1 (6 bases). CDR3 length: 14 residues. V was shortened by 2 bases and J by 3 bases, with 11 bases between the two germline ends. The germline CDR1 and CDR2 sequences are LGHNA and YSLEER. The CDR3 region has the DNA TGCGCCAGCAGCCAAACCCGGGACAACTACGAGCAGTACTTC. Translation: CASSQTRDNYEQYF.

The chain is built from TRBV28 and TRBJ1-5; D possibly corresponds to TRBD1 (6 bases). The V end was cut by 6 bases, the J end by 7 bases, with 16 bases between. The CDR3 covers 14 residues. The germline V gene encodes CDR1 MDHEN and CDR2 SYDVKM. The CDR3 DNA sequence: TGTGCCAGCAGATTGAGGGGGATCGAACAGCCCCAGCATTTT. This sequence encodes CASRLRGIEQPQHF. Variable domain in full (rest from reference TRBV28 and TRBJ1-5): DVKVTQSSRYLVKRTGEKVFLECVQDMDHENMFWYRQDPGLGLRLIYFSYDVKMKEKGDIPEGYSVSREKKERFSLILESASTNQTSMYLCASRLRGIEQPQHFGDGTRLSIL.

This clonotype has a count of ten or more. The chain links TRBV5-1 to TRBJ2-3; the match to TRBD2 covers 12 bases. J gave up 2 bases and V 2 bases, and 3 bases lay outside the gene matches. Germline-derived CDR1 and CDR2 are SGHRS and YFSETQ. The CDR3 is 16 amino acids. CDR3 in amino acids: CASSLLAGGLTDTQYF. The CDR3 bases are TGCGCCAGCAGCTTACTAGCGGGGGGCCTCACAGATACGCAGTATTTT.

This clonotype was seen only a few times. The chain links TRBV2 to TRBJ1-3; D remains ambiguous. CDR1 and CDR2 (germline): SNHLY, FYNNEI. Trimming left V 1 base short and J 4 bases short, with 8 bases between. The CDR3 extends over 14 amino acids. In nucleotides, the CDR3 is TGTGCCAGCAGTGAAGGGCCAGCAGGAAACACCATATATTTT. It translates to CASSEGPAGNTIYF.